The rows below give T cell receptor beta chains drawn from one sample of a study of blood T cells in healthy people across ages. TCRdb re-called the 5' RACE reads with MiXCR, one entry per CDR3 protein. Of hundreds of thousands of distinct CDR3 sequences in the sample, 44% were seen once. Sequenced: blood. These receptor sequences come from a man in his 60s in good health. Both conserved end residues are part of each CDR3. D genes are given only for firm matches. The size of a clone is reported for some rows only, either as once, few or many, or as a class for expanded clones.

>TRBV5-6|TRBD1|NA|TRBJ1-1
TGTGCCAGCAGCTGGACAGGGACTGAAGCTTTCTTT
CASSWTGTEAFF
>TRBV7-2|TRBD1|NA|TRBJ2-3
TGTGCCAGCAGCCTACAGGGGAAAGCAGATACGCAGTATTTT
CASSLQGKADTQYF
>TRBV5-1|NA|few|TRBJ2-5
TGCGCCAGCAGCTTGGCGGCGGGGACGCAAGAGCAGTACTTC
CASSLAAGTQEQYF
>TRBV6-2/TRBV6-3|NA|NA|TRBJ1-2
TGTGCCAGCAGTTACCACGCGGGTGGCTACACCTTC
CASSYHAGGYTF
>TRBV7-9|NA|NA|TRBJ2-5
TGTGCCAGCAGCTTAGCTGTTGAAGAGACCCAGTACTTC
CASSLAVEETQYF
>TRBV18|NA|NA|TRBJ2-1
TGTGCCAGCTCACCCGGGCCTGGGGGTGGCAATGAGCAGTTCTTC
CASSPGPGGGNEQFF
>TRBV6-2/TRBV6-3|NA|few|TRBJ1-2
TGTGCCAGCAGGCAGGGGACCGGCTACACCTTC
CASRQGTGYTF
>TRBV12-3/TRBV12-4|NA|few|TRBJ2-5
TGTGCCAGCAGTTTTGGGCAGCGAAAGGGAGAGACCCAGTACTTC
CASSFGQRKGETQYF
>TRBV5-1|NA|NA|TRBJ2-4
TGCGCCAGCAGCTTGGGGCTGAACCAGGGCGCCAAAAACATTCAGTACTTC
CASSLGLNQGAKNIQYF
>TRBV3-1|NA|NA|TRBJ2-1
TGTGCCAGCAGCCAGAGCGGTGAGCAGTTCTTC
CASSQSGEQFF
>TRBV28|NA|few|TRBJ1-2
TGTGCCAGCAGTTTCAGCCTCCCTAACTATGGCTACACCTTC
CASSFSLPNYGYTF
>TRBV7-9|TRBD2|NA|TRBJ2-7
TGTGCCAGCACCCATAGCGGGGGAGATAACAATGAGCAGTACTTC
CASTHSGGDNNEQYF
>TRBV29-1|NA|NA|TRBJ1-5
TGCAGCGTTGGGTCGGGGACAAATAGCAATCAGCCCCAGCATTTT
CSVGSGTNSNQPQHF
>TRBV27|NA|many|TRBJ2-3
TGTGCCAGCTCCGACACAGGTTTAGCGCAGTATTTT
CASSDTGLAQYF
>TRBV7-9|NA|NA|TRBJ2-1
TGTGCCAGCAGCTTAAGGGGGGGCCAAGGTAAGCAGTTCTTC
CASSLRGGQGKQFF
>TRBV7-2|TRBD2|NA|TRBJ2-4
TGTGCCAGCAGACAAGCTAGCGGGGCAGCCATTCAGTACTTC
CASRQASGAAIQYF
>TRBV7-9|NA|few|TRBJ1-1
TGTGCCAGCAGGATGGACAGAGGTCACACTGAAGCTTTCTTT
CASRMDRGHTEAFF
>TRBV6-6|NA|NA|TRBJ1-3
TGTGCCAGCACTTCCGGGACAACTGGAAACACCATATATTTT
CASTSGTTGNTIYF
>TRBV7-2|NA|NA|TRBJ2-1
TGTGCCAGCAGCCAAACGAACCTGGGATACAATGAGCAGTTCTTC
CASSQTNLGYNEQFF
>TRBV3-1|TRBD2|NA|TRBJ2-7
TGTGCCAGCAGCCAAGGAGCGGGGGAATACTACAATGAGCAGTACTTC
CASSQGAGEYYNEQYF
>TRBV29-1|NA|few|TRBJ2-3
TGCAGCGTTGACGGGACAGATACGCAGTATTTT
CSVDGTDTQYF
>TRBV4-3|TRBD2|NA|TRBJ2-2
TGCGCCAGCAGCCAAGGTTGGCTAGCGGGGAGTTCGAACACCGGGGAGCTGTTTTTT
CASSQGWLAGSSNTGELFF
>TRBV18|NA|once|TRBJ2-2
TGTGCCAGCTCACCACCATCAGGGGGGCGCAACACCGGGGAGCTGTTTTTT
CASSPPSGGRNTGELFF
>TRBV7-9|NA|NA|TRBJ2-5
TGTGCCAGCAGCTTGCAGGGAAATTTAAGGGAGACCCAGTACTTC
CASSLQGNLRETQYF